This T cell receptor beta chain was sequenced during a study of blood T cell repertoires in COVID-19. Overall study context: Whether acute or convalescent, the COVID-19 samples came from the United States, Italy and Spain.

Per germline, CDR1 SGHVS and CDR2 FNYEAQ. V lost 4 bases to trimming and J lost 8 bases; unmatched junction nucleotides: 11. This CDR3 comprises 15 residues. The data were produced by immunoSEQ multiplex PCR, yet TCRdb's version contains in-frame clones alone and is incomplete. The sample consists of 100,000 or so clones, roughly 92% of them appearing once. The clonotype originates from a man aged 65-85 years with acute or convalescent COVID-19. What was sequenced was peripheral blood. The chain combines TRBV7-6 with TRBJ1-2; TRBD1 matches at 9 bases. This chain's CDR3 is CASSSPDRGLGGYTF. In DNA form, the CDR3 reads TGTGCCAGCAGCTCCCCGGACAGGGGATTAGGCGGCTACACCTTC.